These 4 T cell receptor beta chains came from one sample sequenced in a study of CD8 T cells in ankylosing spondylitis. TCRdb processed the 5' RACE reads anew with MiXCR; each CDR3 protein has one entry. The sample contains fewer than 250,000 distinct CDR3 sequences, more than 25% of which appear only once. The sample comprised blood, either unsorted or a sorted T cell fraction (not recorded which). The origin of the receptors is a male donor with ankylosing spondylitis or in good health (not recorded which).

This clonotype was detected only a few times. J is TRBJ2-7 and V is TRBV4-2; 9 bases map to TRBD1. The V and J ends lost 4 bases and 4 bases, in that order; junction bases with no gene match: 8. The CDR3 loop spans 15 amino acids. Germline V gene sequence: CDR1 LGHNA, CDR2 YNFKEQ. CDR3 in DNA: TGTGCCAGCAGCCCAGAAACAGGGGGCGCGTACGAGCAGTACTTC. Its protein is CASSPETGGAYEQYF.

V usage is TRBV10-3 and J usage is TRBJ2-5; TRBD2 matches 11 bases. The CDR3 loop spans 16 amino acids. V trimming: 5 bases; J trimming: 1 base; junction bases outside the gene matches: 6. Germline V gene lookup returns CDR1 ENHRY and CDR2 SYGVKD. CDR3: CAISLASGGPQETQYF. DNA for the CDR3: TGTGCCATCAGTTTGGCTAGCGGGGGGCCCCAAGAGACCCAGTACTTC.

The sample holds a few counts of this clonotype. The V and J genes are TRBV9 and TRBJ2-5, with D unresolved. Per germline, CDR1 SGDLS and CDR2 YYNGEE. V was pared by 4 bases and J by 5 bases, with 12 bases between. The CDR3 is 13 amino acids. In nucleotides, the CDR3 is TGTGCCAGCAGCTCTCACCAGGCGGAGACCCAGTACTTC. Amino acids: CASSSHQAETQYF.

This clonotype was observed a few times. The chain joins TRBV29-1 to TRBJ2-3; D is undetermined. Germline-derived CDR1 and CDR2 are SQVTM and ANQGSEA. Deletions cut 5 bases from V and 1 base from J, with 7 bases between. The CDR3 consists of 12 residues. CDR3 sequence reads: CSVKERTDTQYF. CDR3 DNA sequence: TGCAGCGTTAAGGAGCGCACAGATACGCAGTATTTT.